Below are 4 T cell receptor beta chains sequenced from a single sample in a study of Ad26.COV2.S vaccination and SARS-CoV-2 variants (dated by TCRdb to the early 2020s). The receptor library was made with the immunoSEQ multiplex PCR assay. TCRdb limited this immuneACCESS table to in-frame rearrangements with V and J called. A share of clones is missing; checked studies link under half to unresolved V genes, and the rest is unexplained. This sample gives under 550,000 clones in total; around 90% of them show up just once. The ten largest clones add up to 10% to 15% of the sample. The treatment or condition label here, explained by the study, means: roughly 18 received Ad26.COV2.S at low or high dose, single or two shots; several received placebo; per-sample allocation not given. Repertoires of vaccine and placebo recipients were sequenced from samples taken on day 63 after the first injection. This sample comprised peripheral blood, obtained in a trial of Ad26.COV2.S vaccine versus placebo. These receptors originate from a person between 18 and 65 years old who received the Ad26.COV2.S COVID-19 vaccine or a placebo.

The CDR3 sequence: CASSRGAETQYF. The CDR3 nucleotides read TGTGCCAGCAGCCGGGGAGCAGAGACCCAGTACTTC. The V gene is TRBV7-2, the J gene TRBJ2-5; perhaps TRBD2 as D (5 bases). Trimming took 5 bases from V and 4 from J, leaving 8 bases between them. CDR3 size: 12 residues. Germline V CDR1 and CDR2: SGHTA, FQGNSA.

This rearrangement joins TRBV5-1 to TRBJ2-1, with 14 bases fitting TRBD2. The CDR3 is 17 residues long. With V trimmed by 4 bases and J by 4 bases, 7 bases remained unmatched. Germline V gene lookup returns CDR1 SGHRS and CDR2 YFSETQ. The CDR3 loop is CASSLGTSGSLYNEQFF. The CDR3 DNA is TGCGCCAGCAGCCTCGGGACTAGCGGGAGCTTATACAATGAGCAGTTCTTC.

The V gene is TRBV6-2 or TRBV6-3, the J gene TRBJ2-1, with 8 bases lining up with TRBD2. This CDR3 spans 15 amino acids. Trimming removed 5 bases from V and 0 bases from J; junction bases left unmatched: 3. Germline-derived CDR1 and CDR2 are MNHEY and SVGEGT. CDR3 amino acids: CASSRLANSYNEQFF. The CDR3 DNA sequence: TGTGCCAGCAGTCGACTAGCGAACTCCTACAATGAGCAGTTCTTC.

V usage is TRBV6-1 and J usage is TRBJ2-5; TRBD1 aligns across 8 bases. Germline V CDR1 and CDR2: MNHNS, SASEGT. The CDR3 is 14 amino acids. Germline trimming cut 1 base from V and 7 bases from J; bases unmatched to any gene: 5. The chain's CDR3 is CASSEGTGFGTQYF. Here the CDR3 DNA reads TGTGCCAGCAGTGAAGGGACAGGGTTCGGGACCCAGTACTTC.